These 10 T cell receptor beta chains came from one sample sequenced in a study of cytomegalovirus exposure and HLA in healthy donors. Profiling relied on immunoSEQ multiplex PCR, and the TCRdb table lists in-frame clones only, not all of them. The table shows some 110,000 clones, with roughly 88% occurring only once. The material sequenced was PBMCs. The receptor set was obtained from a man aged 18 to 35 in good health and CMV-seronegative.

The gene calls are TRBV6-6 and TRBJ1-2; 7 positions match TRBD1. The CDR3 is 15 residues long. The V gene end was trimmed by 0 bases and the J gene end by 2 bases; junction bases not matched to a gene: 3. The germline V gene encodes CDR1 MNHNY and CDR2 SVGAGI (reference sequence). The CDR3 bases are TGTGCCAGCAGTTACTCCACAGGGGTAAACTATGGCTACACCTTC. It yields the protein CASSYSTGVNYGYTF.

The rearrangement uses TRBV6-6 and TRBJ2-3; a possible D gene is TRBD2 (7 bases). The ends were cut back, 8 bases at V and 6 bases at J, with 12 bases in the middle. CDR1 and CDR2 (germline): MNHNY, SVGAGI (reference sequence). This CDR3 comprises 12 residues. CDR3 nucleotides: TGTGCCAGCCGGGGGGCGGGGGATACGCAGTATTTT. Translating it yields CASRGAGDTQYF.

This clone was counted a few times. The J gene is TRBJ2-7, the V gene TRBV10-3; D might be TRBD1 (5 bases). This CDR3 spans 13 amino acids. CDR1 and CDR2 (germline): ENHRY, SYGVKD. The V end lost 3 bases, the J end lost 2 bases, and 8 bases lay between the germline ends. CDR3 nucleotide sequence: TGTGCCATCAGTGATGAACAGGCCTACGAGCAGTACTTC. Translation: CAISDEQAYEQYF.

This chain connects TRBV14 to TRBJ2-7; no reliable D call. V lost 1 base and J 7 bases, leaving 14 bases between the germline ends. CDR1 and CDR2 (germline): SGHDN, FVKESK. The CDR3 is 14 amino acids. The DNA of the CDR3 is TGTGCCAGCAGCCAAGTTCGGCTAGTTGGGGAGCAGTACTTC. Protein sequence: CASSQVRLVGEQYF.

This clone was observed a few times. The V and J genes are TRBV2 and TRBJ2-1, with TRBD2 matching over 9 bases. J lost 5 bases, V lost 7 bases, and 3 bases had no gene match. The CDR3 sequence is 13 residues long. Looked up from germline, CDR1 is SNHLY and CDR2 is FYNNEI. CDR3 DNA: TGTGCCAGCACGACTAGCGGCGACAATGAGCAGTTCTTC. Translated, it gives CASTTSGDNEQFF.

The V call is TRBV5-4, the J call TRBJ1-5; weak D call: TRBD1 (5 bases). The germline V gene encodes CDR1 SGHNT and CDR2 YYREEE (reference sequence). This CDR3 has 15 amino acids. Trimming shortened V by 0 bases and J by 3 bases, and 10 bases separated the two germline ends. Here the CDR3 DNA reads TGTGCCAGCAGCTTGGGAAGGGGTGACAATCAGCCCCAGCATTTT. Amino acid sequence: CASSLGRGDNQPQHF.

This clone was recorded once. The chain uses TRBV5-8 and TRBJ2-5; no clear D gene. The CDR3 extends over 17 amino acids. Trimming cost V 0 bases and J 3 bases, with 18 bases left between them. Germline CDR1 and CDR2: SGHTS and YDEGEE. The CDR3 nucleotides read TGTGCCAGCAGCTTGGGCGAGGCGGCAGTCCCAAAAGAGACCCAGTACTTC. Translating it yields CASSLGEAAVPKETQYF.

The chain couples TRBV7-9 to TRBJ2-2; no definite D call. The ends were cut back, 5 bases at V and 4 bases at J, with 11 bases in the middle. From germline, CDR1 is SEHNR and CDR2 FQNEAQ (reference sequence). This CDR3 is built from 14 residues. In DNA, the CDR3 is TGTGCCAGCAGCCCTCAGTCAAGCACCGGGGAGCTGTTTTTT. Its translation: CASSPQSSTGELFF.

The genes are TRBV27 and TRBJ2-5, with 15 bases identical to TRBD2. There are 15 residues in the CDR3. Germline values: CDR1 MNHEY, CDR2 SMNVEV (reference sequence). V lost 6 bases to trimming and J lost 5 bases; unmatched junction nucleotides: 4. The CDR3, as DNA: TGTGCCAGCAGGGGACTAGCGGGGGGAGGGGAGACCCAGTACTTC. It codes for CASRGLAGGGETQYF.

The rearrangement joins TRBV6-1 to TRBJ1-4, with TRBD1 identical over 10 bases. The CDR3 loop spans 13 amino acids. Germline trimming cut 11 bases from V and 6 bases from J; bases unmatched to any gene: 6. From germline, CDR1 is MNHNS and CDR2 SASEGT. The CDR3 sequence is CAGRQGAYEKLFF. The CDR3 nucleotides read TGTGCCGGAAGACAGGGGGCGTATGAAAAACTGTTTTTT.